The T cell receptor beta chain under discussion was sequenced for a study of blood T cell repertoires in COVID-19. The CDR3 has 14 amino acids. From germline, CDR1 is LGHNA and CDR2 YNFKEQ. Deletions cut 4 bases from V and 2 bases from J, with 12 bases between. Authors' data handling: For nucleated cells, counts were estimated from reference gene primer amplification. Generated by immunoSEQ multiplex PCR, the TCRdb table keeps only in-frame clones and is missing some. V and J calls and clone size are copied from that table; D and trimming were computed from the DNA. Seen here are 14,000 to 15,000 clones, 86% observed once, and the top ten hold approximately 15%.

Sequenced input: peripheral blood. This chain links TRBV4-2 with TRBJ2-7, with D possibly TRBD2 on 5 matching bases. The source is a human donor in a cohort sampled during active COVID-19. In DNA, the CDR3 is TGTGCCAGCAGCCTCCAAGAGGGTCCCTACGAGCAGTACTTC. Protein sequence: CASSLQEGPYEQYF.